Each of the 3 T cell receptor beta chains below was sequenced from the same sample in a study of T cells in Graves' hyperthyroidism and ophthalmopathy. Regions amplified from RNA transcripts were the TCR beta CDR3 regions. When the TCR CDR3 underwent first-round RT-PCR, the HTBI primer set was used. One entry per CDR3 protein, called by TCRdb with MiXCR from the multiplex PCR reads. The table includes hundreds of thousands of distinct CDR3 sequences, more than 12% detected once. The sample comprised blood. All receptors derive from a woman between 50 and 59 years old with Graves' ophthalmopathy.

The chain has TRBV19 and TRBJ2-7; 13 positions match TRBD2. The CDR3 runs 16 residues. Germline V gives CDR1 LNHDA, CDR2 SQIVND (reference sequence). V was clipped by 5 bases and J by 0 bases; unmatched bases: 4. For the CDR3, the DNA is TGTGCCAGTAGTGTCCGGACTAGCGGGAGCTCCTACGAGCAGTACTTC. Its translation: CASSVRTSGSSYEQYF.

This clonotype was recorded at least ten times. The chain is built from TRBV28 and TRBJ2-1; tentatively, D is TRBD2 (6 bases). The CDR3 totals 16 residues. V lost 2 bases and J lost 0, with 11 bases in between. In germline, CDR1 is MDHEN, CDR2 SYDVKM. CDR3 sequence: CASSLPLAASYNEQFF. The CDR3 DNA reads TGTGCCAGCAGTTTACCCTTAGCGGCCTCCTACAATGAGCAGTTCTTC.

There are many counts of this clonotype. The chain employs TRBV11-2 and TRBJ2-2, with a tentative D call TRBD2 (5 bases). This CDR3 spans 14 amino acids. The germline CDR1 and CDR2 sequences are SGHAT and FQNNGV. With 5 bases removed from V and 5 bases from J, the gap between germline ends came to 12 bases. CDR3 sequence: CASSLRDPTGELFF. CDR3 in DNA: TGTGCCAGCAGCCTCCGGGATCCGACCGGGGAGCTGTTTTTT. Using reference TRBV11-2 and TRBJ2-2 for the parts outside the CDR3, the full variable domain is EAGVAQSPRYKIIEKRQSVAFWCNPISGHATLYWYQQILGQGPKLLIQFQNNGVVDDSQLPKDRFSAERLKGVDSTLKIQPAKLEDSAVYLCASSLRDPTGELFFGEGSRLTVL.